This is a list of T cell receptor beta chains from one sample in a study of blood T cells in healthy people across ages. From the 5' RACE reads, TCRdb called clonotypes with MiXCR, one entry per CDR3 protein. Among about 2 million distinct CDR3 sequences listed, approximately 50% were seen once. The sequenced material came from blood. Receptors were obtained from a woman in her forties in good health. Each CDR3 is given with its conserved first and last residue. The D gene is left open where the match is weak. Expanded clones get a size class; other rows say once, few or many, or leave the size out.

CASGSIDRGNEQYF TGTGCCAGCGGCTCCATCGACAGGGGGAACGAGCAGTACTTC . TRBJ2-7 TRBD1 TRBV7-9 14
CASSFDRGLTEAFF TGTGCCAGCAGCTTCGACAGGGGGCTCACTGAAGCTTTCTTT . TRBJ1-1 TRBD1 TRBV7-2 14
CASSVGLAGNEQFF TGCGCCAGCAGTGTCGGACTAGCGGGTAATGAGCAGTTCTTC many TRBJ2-1 TRBD2 TRBV10-2 14
CASSHKTGAGYSPLHF TGCGCCAGCAGCCATAAGACAGGAGCCGGATATTCACCCCTCCACTTT few TRBJ1-6 . TRBV4-3 16
CASSYPYSYGGYTF TGTGCCAGCAGTTACCCATACAGCTATGGAGGCTACACCTTC . TRBJ1-2 . TRBV6-2/TRBV6-3 14
CASRLRGTGEQYF TGTGCCAGCAGATTGAGGGGTACAGGGGAGCAGTACTTC . TRBJ2-7 . TRBV27 13
CASSSLPGIAKNIQYF TGTGCCAGCAGCTCCCTCCCCGGAATAGCCAAAAACATTCAGTACTTC . TRBJ2-4 . TRBV9 16
CASTRRDGSYGYTF TGTGCCAGCACCAGGAGAGACGGTAGCTATGGCTACACCTTC . TRBJ1-2 . TRBV6-1 14
CASSVGPAGQNIQYF TGTGCCAGCAGCGTAGGTCCGGCAGGGCAAAACATTCAGTACTTC once TRBJ2-4 . TRBV9 15
CASSPSRGGDQPQHF TGTGCCAGCTCACCGAGTAGGGGGGGCGATCAGCCCCAGCATTTT . TRBJ1-5 . TRBV18 15
CASSFSAGFTGELFF TGTGCTAGCAGCTTCAGCGCCGGGTTTACCGGGGAGCTGTTTTTT . TRBJ2-2 . TRBV7-7 15
CASSLFRRKDNEQFF TGTGCCAGCAGCTTATTTCGGCGGAAAGACAATGAGCAGTTCTTC . TRBJ2-1 . TRBV13 15
CASYSNILQGADTQYF TGTGCCAGCTATTCTAATATACTACAGGGGGCCGATACGCAGTATTTT . TRBJ2-3 TRBD1 TRBV25-1 16
CSARDGTVVYEQYF TGCAGTGCTAGAGATGGGACAGTCGTCTACGAGCAGTACTTC few TRBJ2-7 TRBD1 TRBV20-1 14
CASSLQPGPRPDTQYF TGTGCTAGCAGCTTACAACCGGGCCCGAGGCCAGATACGCAGTATTTT . TRBJ2-3 . TRBV7-7 16
CASSQSRQEGDGYTF TGTGCCAGCAGTCAATCTCGGCAAGAGGGGGATGGCTACACCTTC . TRBJ1-2 . TRBV5-5 15
CASSSNRGLGETQYF TGTGCCAGCAGCTCCAACAGGGGGCTGGGGGAGACCCAGTACTTC . TRBJ2-5 TRBD1 TRBV7-9 15
CSARDSSGGAYNEQFF TGCAGTGCTAGAGATTCCAGCGGGGGGGCCTACAATGAGCAGTTCTTC few TRBJ2-1 TRBD2 TRBV20-1 16
CASSLDTSLDNEQFF TGTGCCAGCAGCTTGGATACCAGCTTGGACAATGAGCAGTTCTTC once TRBJ2-1 . TRBV5-8 15
CASSFNPGVYGYTF TGTGCCAGCAGTTTTAATCCAGGGGTCTATGGCTACACCTTC once TRBJ1-2 . TRBV27 14
CASKDTGGNGYTF TGTGCCAGCAAGGATACAGGGGGAAATGGCTACACCTTC few TRBJ1-2 TRBD1 TRBV28 13
CSARPGQGRNTEAFF TGCAGTGCTAGACCAGGACAGGGAAGGAACACTGAAGCTTTCTTT . TRBJ1-1 TRBD1 TRBV20-1 15
CASSGIALSSYNEQFF TGTGCCAGCAGTGGAATAGCGTTGAGCTCCTACAATGAGCAGTTCTTC . TRBJ2-1 . TRBV11-2 16
CASSPTARGIRTMETQYF TGCGCCAGCAGCCCGACCGCTCGAGGGATCCGCACAATGGAGACCCAGTACTTC few TRBJ2-5 . TRBV5-1 18
CASSLDGRESYEQYF TGTGCTAGCAGCTTAGATGGCAGGGAATCCTACGAGCAGTACTTC few TRBJ2-7 . TRBV7-7 15
CSARQPRGGRDEQYF TGCAGTGCTAGACAACCACGGGGGGGCCGCGACGAGCAGTACTTC . TRBJ2-7 TRBD2 TRBV20-1 15
CASRTGLAGDNEQFF TGTGCCAGCAGGACGGGACTAGCGGGGGACAATGAGCAGTTCTTC few TRBJ2-1 TRBD2 TRBV6-1 15
CSAYGQGRRNSPLHF TGCAGTGCTTATGGACAGGGAAGAAGGAATTCACCCCTCCACTTT few TRBJ1-6 TRBD1 TRBV20-1 15
CSARPQGASYNEQFF TGCAGTGCTAGACCGCAGGGAGCCTCCTACAATGAGCAGTTCTTC . TRBJ2-1 . TRBV20-1 15
CASSQDQGLDYGYTF TGCGCCAGCAGCCAAGATCAGGGTTTAGACTATGGCTACACCTTC few TRBJ1-2 . TRBV4-3 15
CASSQDTGADRRNSPLHF TGCGCCAGCAGCCAAGACACAGGGGCAGATAGGCGTAATTCACCCCTCCACTTT . TRBJ1-6 TRBD1 TRBV4-1 18
CASSSFGADTQYF TGTGCCAGCAGTTCCTTCGGCGCAGATACGCAGTATTTT few TRBJ2-3 . TRBV2 13
CASGSAGRETNSPLHF TGTGCCAGCGGTTCGGCAGGCCGAGAAACTAATTCACCCCTCCACTTT few TRBJ1-6 . TRBV6-5 16
CATRMTGGASDTQYF TGTGCCACCAGGATGACAGGGGGCGCCTCAGATACGCAGTATTTT . TRBJ2-3 TRBD1 TRBV15 15